Included here is one T cell receptor beta chain sequence, with context. No antigen is known for it. It has no much larger one-base neighbor in the sample; base qualities were not kept. The data originate from a study of cytomegalovirus exposure and HLA in healthy donors (dated by TCRdb to 2016 to 2017). Context from the whole study: A later analysis indicated that the 90 to 150 validation repertoires were generated on the platform also employed for the approximately 700 repertoires of the first cohort. Along with the approximately 700-subject first cohort, a separate validation cohort of 120 different subjects was used. The study aimed to test whether cataloging public T cell receptors could reveal signatures of past pathogen exposure. The study combined high-throughput TCR immunosequencing, statistical association of individual TCRs with disease status, and machine learning to predict cytomegalovirus infection status.

There are 16 amino acids in the CDR3, from cysteine to phenylalanine inclusive. This entry keeps only the CDR3 DNA: 48 bases, framed from base 1. Trimming leaves V shorter by 0 bases and J shorter by 10 bases, with the junction holding 7 bases beyond the gene matches. According to the germline V gene, CDR1 reads LGHNA and CDR2 reads YSLEER. The donors were included in the validation cohort of roughly 130 subjects, a group kept apart from the roughly 670-subject first cohort. The library came from the immunoSEQ multiplex PCR assay. The study's own analysis went as follows. A statistical classification framework was developed to diagnose cytomegalovirus status using the catalog of TCR beta chain sequences. Here the immuneACCESS table is served through TCRdb, limited to in-frame sequences with V and J called. Missing clones are a known gap in these copies; in checked studies unresolved V genes cover under half, and the rest lacks a known reason. The DNA was the basis for D and trimming; V, J and clone size are from that table. The sample table shows under 200,000 clones, and about 90% are seen once. The top ten hold 3% of the sample.

Broader findings and caveats from the paper: While some public TCRs were present in many individuals, most TCR sequences turned up only very rarely across donors. In the study, about 150 TCR beta chains were listed as associated with cytomegalovirus. In a later analysis, TCRs clustered in the first cohort were found to also tend to co-occur in the approximately 120 validation repertoires, with about 94% of cluster scores above 0. In vitro tests confirmed that a few of the cytomegalovirus-associated TCR beta chains recognize cytomegalovirus antigens. The validation cohort had no HLA typing available for a later analysis, so co-occurrence within that cohort was assessed over all 120 or so repertoires. According to the authors, the approach could potentially be generalized to other disease states and immunological phenotypes. The classifier was reported to diagnose cytomegalovirus status with high specificity and sensitivity in both the original cohort and the validation cohort.

The source of this sequence is a woman aged 18-29 years in good health and CMV-seropositive. The sequence joins TRBV4-3 to TRBJ2-1; TRBD2 lines up with 12 middle nucleotides. The specimen was PBMCs. The CDR3 has the sequence CASSQDLAGGPGEQFF. The nucleotide sequence reads as follows: TGCGCCAGCAGCCAAGATCTAGCGGGAGGGCCCGGGGAGCAGTTCTTC.